The 27 T cell receptor beta chains in this list originate from one sample, sequenced in a study of OX40 agonist ivuxolimab in advanced cancers. Sequencing used immunoSEQ multiplex PCR; TCRdb keeps in-frame clones, though not all of them. The sample holds about 50,000 clones; roughly 86% are singletons and the top ten take 1.2%. This specimen consisted of CD4+ or CD8+ T cells sorted from blood, obtained in a trial of the OX40 agonist ivuxolimab. The origin of the receptors is an adult with an advanced solid tumor such as melanoma, head and neck, liver or kidney cancer.

The CDR3 is CASSQRTTSGRLDTQYF. In DNA, the CDR3 is TGCGCCAGCAGCCAACGTACGACTAGCGGGAGACTTGATACGCAGTATTTT. The rearrangement links TRBV5-1 to TRBJ2-3; the match to TRBD2 covers 12 bases. This CDR3 has 17 amino acids. Germline V CDR1 and CDR2: SGHRS, YFSETQ. J lost 6 bases, V lost 4 bases, and 12 bases had no gene match. Full variable domain (rest looked up from reference TRBV5-1 and TRBJ2-3): KAGVTQTPRYLIKTRGQQVTLSCSPISGHRSVSWYQQTPGQGLQFLFEYFSETQRNKGNFPGRFSGRQFSNSRSEMNVSTLELGDSALYLCASSQRTTSGRLDTQYFGPGTRLTVL.

This chain links TRBV14 with TRBJ2-3; a weak D match, TRBD1 (6 bases). Trimming took 2 bases from V and 5 from J, leaving 17 bases between them. Germline V gives CDR1 SGHDN, CDR2 FVKESK. CDR3 size: 16 residues. In DNA, the CDR3 is TGTGCCAGCAGCCAATCCCTAGGGGGAACGGGAGATACGCAGTATTTT. Its protein product is CASSQSLGGTGDTQYF.

The chain couples TRBV15 to TRBJ2-3; 8 nucleotides agree with TRBD1. The CDR3 length is 15 residues. CDR1 and CDR2 from the germline V gene are LNHNV and YYDKDF (reference sequence). The ends lost 6 bases at V and 3 bases at J; junction bases unmatched: 8. In DNA, the CDR3 is TGTGCCACCAGAAAGGACAGGGCAGGGACAGATACGCAGTATTTT. Protein product: CATRKDRAGTDTQYF.

The genes are TRBV11-1 and TRBJ1-2; maybe TRBD1 (5 bases). The CDR3 length is 13 residues. The V gene lost 1 base and the J gene lost 7 bases, with 10 bases spanning the gap. Germline-derived CDR1 and CDR2 are SGHAT and FQDESV (reference sequence). This CDR3 is CASSLGAGAGYTF. CDR3 sequence (DNA): TGTGCCAGCAGCTTAGGGGCCGGGGCTGGCTACACCTTC.

This sequence joins TRBV28 and TRBJ2-1; 11 nucleotides match TRBD1. This CDR3 is 16 amino acids long. The V segment lost 4 bases and the J segment 5 bases; nucleotides outside the gene matches: 7. Looked up from germline, CDR1 is MDHEN and CDR2 is SYDVKM. CDR3 residues: CASSSYRDRGNNEQFF. In DNA form, the CDR3 reads TGTGCCAGCAGTTCTTACCGGGACAGGGGGAACAATGAGCAGTTCTTC. Full variable domain (outside the CDR3, taken from reference TRBV28 and TRBJ2-1): DVKVTQSSRYLVKRTGEKVFLECVQDMDHENMFWYRQDPGLGLRLIYFSYDVKMKEKGDIPEGYSVSREKKERFSLILESASTNQTSMYLCASSSYRDRGNNEQFFGPGTRLTVL.

The chain couples TRBV5-1 to TRBJ2-5; a weak D match, TRBD1 (5 bases). V was trimmed by 2 bases and J by 3 bases, leaving 11 bases between them. The germline gives CDR1 SGHRS, CDR2 YFSETQ. The CDR3 loop spans 14 amino acids. The CDR3 DNA reads as TGCGCCAGCAGCTTAGGCCAGGGTGAAGAGACCCAGTACTTC. The encoded protein is CASSLGQGEETQYF.

The chain is built from TRBV6-1 and TRBJ1-3; no definite D call. The germline V gene has CDR1 MNHNS and CDR2 SASEGT. The CDR3 has 13 residues. Deletions cut 6 bases from V and 2 bases from J, with 8 bases between. The CDR3 is CASRERTGNTIYF. CDR3 coding DNA: TGTGCCAGCAGAGAAAGGACTGGAAACACCATATATTTT.

The rearrangement uses TRBV4-3 and TRBJ2-1; D is undetermined. Germline CDR1 LGHNA, CDR2 YSLEER. This CDR3 region has 17 residues. Trimming took 4 bases from V and 4 from J, leaving 20 bases between them. The CDR3 loop reads CASSLGVSGLTYNEQFF. The CDR3 region has the DNA TGCGCCAGCAGCCTCGGAGTCTCCGGGCTAACGTACAATGAGCAGTTCTTC.

The V gene is TRBV5-4, the J gene TRBJ1-1; D call uncertain. This CDR3 is 15 amino acids long. Germline V gene sequence: CDR1 SGHNT, CDR2 YYREEE (reference sequence). The V end was cut by 4 bases, the J end by 1 base, with 14 bases between. The CDR3 reads CASSPRAYANTEAFF. In DNA, the CDR3 is TGTGCCAGCAGCCCAAGGGCCTATGCGAACACTGAAGCTTTCTTT.

The chain is built from TRBV5-4 and TRBJ1-1; the D is unclear. Trimming shortened V by 3 bases and J by 1 base, and 19 bases separated the two germline ends. This CDR3 has 17 residues. Germline values: CDR1 SGHNT, CDR2 YYREEE (reference sequence). CDR3 region: CASSSRWRSPANTEAFF. CDR3 nucleotide sequence: TGTGCCAGCAGCTCTAGGTGGCGGTCCCCCGCGAACACTGAAGCTTTCTTT.

The chain is built from TRBV6-1 and TRBJ1-5; D is unclear. The length of the CDR3 is 13 residues. The V and J ends lost 3 bases and 6 bases respectively, with 9 bases between them. Germline V gene lookup returns CDR1 MNHNS and CDR2 SASEGT. CDR3 coding DNA: TGTGCCAGCAGTGATGGCTGGGGTCAGCCCCAGCATTTT. Translated: CASSDGWGQPQHF.

Only a few counts were recorded for this clone. This chain uses TRBV28 with TRBJ2-1; 9 bases align to TRBD2. The CDR3 is 16 residues long. The junction had 5 bases not matched to a gene; V was cut back by 5 bases and J by 0 bases. The germline gives CDR1 MDHEN, CDR2 SYDVKM. Here the CDR3 reads CASSPLAGLSYNEQFF. The DNA for the CDR3 is TGTGCCAGCAGTCCTCTAGCGGGACTCTCCTACAATGAGCAGTTCTTC.

The V and J genes are TRBV6-1 and TRBJ2-7; weak D call: TRBD2 (6 bases). This CDR3 has 14 residues. Germline-derived CDR1 and CDR2 are MNHNS and SASEGT. V lost 6 bases and J 0 bases, leaving 12 bases between the germline ends. In nucleotides, the CDR3 is TGTGCCAGCAGGGAGGGGTGGGCCTCCTACGAGCAGTACTTC. Its protein product is CASREGWASYEQYF.

CDR3 residues: CASSSEREIRDEQFF. For the CDR3, the DNA is TGTGCCAGCAGTTCCGAGCGGGAGATTCGGGATGAGCAGTTCTTC. The V and J genes are TRBV6-5 and TRBJ2-1, with TRBD2 matching over 8 bases. The J segment lost 8 bases and the V segment lost 4 bases, leaving 10 bases of the junction unmatched. Germline V gene data show CDR1 as MNHEY and CDR2 as SVGAGI. There are 15 residues in the CDR3.

The chain has TRBV19 and TRBJ2-7; D gene unclear. Trimming shortened V by 5 bases and J by 5 bases, and 13 bases separated the two germline ends. The CDR3 is 13 amino acids. Germline V gene sequence: CDR1 LNHDA, CDR2 SQIVND (reference sequence). The DNA of the CDR3 is TGTGCCAGTAGTCACCTAGAACATGACGAGCAGTACTTC. Its translation is CASSHLEHDEQYF.

The table lists this clone with a count of one. The CDR3 loop reads CAIRSEGSSGYNEQFF. The CDR3, as DNA: TGTGCCATCCGGTCGGAAGGGTCTAGCGGGTACAATGAGCAGTTCTTC. The V gene is TRBV10-3, the J gene TRBJ2-1, with 8 bases identical to TRBD2. Unmatched junction bases numbered 13, after V lost 8 bases and J lost 4 bases. This CDR3 contains 16 residues. Germline V gene data show CDR1 as ENHRY and CDR2 as SYGVKD.

V usage is TRBV2 and J usage is TRBJ2-7; TRBD2 is a possible D gene (6 bases). The CDR3 runs to 17 residues. The germline V gene has CDR1 SNHLY and CDR2 FYNNEI. The V and J ends lost 7 bases and 0 bases respectively, with 22 bases between them. CDR3 in amino acids: CASTLEGASPPSYEQYF. The CDR3 DNA sequence: TGTGCCAGCACTTTGGAGGGAGCCTCGCCCCCCTCCTACGAGCAGTACTTC.

The rearrangement links TRBV30 to TRBJ1-2; D gene unclear. Trimming cost V 1 base and J 8 bases, with 11 bases left between them. The CDR3 consists of 12 residues. Germline CDR1 reads GTSNPN; CDR2 reads SVGIG (reference sequence). The CDR3 is CAWSGSSRGYTF. The CDR3 region has the DNA TGTGCCTGGAGTGGGTCCTCTCGGGGCTACACCTTC.

This sequence joins TRBV28 and TRBJ1-1; D gene uncertain. V dropped 6 bases and J dropped 1 base, with 6 bases sitting between them. CDR3 length equals 12 residues. Germline assignment: CDR1 MDHEN and CDR2 SYDVKM. The CDR3 coding sequence is TGTGCCAGCAGAATCACGAACACTGAAGCTTTCTTT. Its translation: CASRITNTEAFF.

The V gene is TRBV10-3, the J gene TRBJ2-5; the D is unclear. This CDR3 is 12 amino acids long. The germline V gene has CDR1 ENHRY and CDR2 SYGVKD. V lost 3 bases to trimming and J lost 2 bases, with 4 bases between them. The CDR3 region has the DNA TGTGCCATCAGTGACAGACAAGAGACCCAGTACTTC. Residues: CAISDRQETQYF.

This clone was picked up one time. V usage is TRBV27 and J usage is TRBJ2-3; D not certain. Trimming took off 2 bases at V and 3 bases at J, with 12 bases between the two ends. Germline V gene lookup returns CDR1 MNHEY and CDR2 SMNVEV (reference sequence). The CDR3 consists of 15 residues. CDR3 in amino acids: CASSLGSFGTDTQYF. The CDR3 region has the DNA TGTGCCAGCAGTTTAGGATCCTTCGGGACAGATACGCAGTATTTT.

In DNA, the CDR3 is TGTGCCAGCAGGCGAGGGGCAGGGGACACTGAAGCTTTCTTT. Amino acids: CASRRGAGDTEAFF. The chain employs TRBV9 and TRBJ1-1, with D perhaps matching TRBD1 (6 bases). With 5 bases removed from V and 3 bases from J, the gap between germline ends came to 14 bases. The germline CDR1 and CDR2 sequences are SGDLS and YYNGEE. This CDR3 is built from 14 residues. Using reference TRBV9 and TRBJ1-1 for the parts outside the CDR3, the full variable domain is DSGVTQTPKHLITATGQRVTLRCSPRSGDLSVYWYQQSLDQGLQFLIQYYNGEERAKGNILERFSAQQFPDLHSELNLSSLELGDSALYFCASRRGAGDTEAFFGQGTRLTVV.

This sequence joins TRBV14 and TRBJ1-2, with D uncertain. Germline assignment: CDR1 SGHDN and CDR2 FVKESK. The V and J ends lost 3 bases and 8 bases respectively, with 19 bases between them. This CDR3 spans 15 amino acids. CDR3 loop: CASSQAMRLREGYTF. CDR3 bases: TGTGCCAGCAGCCAGGCCATGCGTCTCAGAGAAGGCTACACCTTC.

This chain connects TRBV28 to TRBJ2-7; 8 positions match TRBD1. V lost 5 bases and J lost 1; bases outside the gene matches: 7. Germline V gives CDR1 MDHEN, CDR2 SYDVKM. The CDR3 is 15 residues long. The CDR3 DNA is TGTGCCAGCAGTCCAGGGGGCGGGGAGTCCTACGAGCAGTACTTC. Translated, it gives CASSPGGGESYEQYF.

This chain connects TRBV9 to TRBJ2-1, with D tentatively TRBD1 or TRBD2 (5 bases each). Deletions cut 0 bases from V and 6 bases from J, with 19 bases between. Germline values: CDR1 SGDLS, CDR2 YYNGEE. The CDR3 totals 17 residues. The CDR3 bases are TGTGCCAGCAGCGTAGGGCTTAGTGTCGGGGCGGGCAATGAGCAGTTCTTC. Amino acid sequence: CASSVGLSVGAGNEQFF.

CDR3 coding DNA: TGTGCCAGCAGTATACCCATAACGGGATTAGCCTACGAGCAGTACTTC. It is translated as CASSIPITGLAYEQYF. The chain carries TRBV2 and TRBJ2-7; D possibly corresponds to TRBD2 (5 bases). Trimming cost V 5 bases and J 2 bases, with 19 bases left between them. The CDR3 runs to 16 residues. Looked up from germline, CDR1 is SNHLY and CDR2 is FYNNEI.

The chain combines TRBV5-1 with TRBJ2-1; 10 positions match TRBD2. Germline CDR1 reads SGHRS; CDR2 reads YFSETQ. The CDR3 has 14 amino acids. Trimming at V came to 2 bases and at J to 6 bases, leaving 2 bases not matched to a gene. In DNA form, the CDR3 reads TGCGCCAGCAGCTTACTAGCGGGGTTCAATGAGCAGTTCTTC. Protein: CASSLLAGFNEQFF.